This TCR beta chain was sequenced in a study of T-cell memory formation after mild COVID-19. TCRdb re-derived calls from the 5' RACE reads in MiXCR, one entry per CDR3 protein. The sample records roughly 100,000 distinct CDR3 sequences, about a sixth being singletons. This clonotype showed up just a few times. Its matching antigen is unknown. Study-wide results and caveats: CD4+ contracting clones were found mainly in CM and EM, and CD8+ ones in EMRA.

This CDR3 is built from 16 residues. V shed 5 bases and J shed 8 bases, with 22 bases lying between them. Germline values: CDR1 SGHTA, CDR2 FQGTGA. The chain is built from TRBV7-3 and TRBJ2-1; D is possibly TRBD2 (5 bases). The TCR originated in an adult woman who had mild COVID-19 (a few samples of this study predate the infection). Cell type and time point are not known. The sequenced sample consisted of PBMCs or a T cell subset sorted from them (not recorded which). The CDR3 loop reads CASSPTDQLEGDEQFF. The CDR3 nucleotides are TGTGCCAGCAGCCCTACGGACCAACTAGAGGGCGATGAGCAGTTCTTC.